This T cell receptor (beta chain) was recorded in a study of cytomegalovirus exposure and HLA in healthy donors. Study-wide results and caveats: A missense variant in DCLRE1C was later tied to TCR beta V- and J-gene trimming. Serostatus for CMV was the only available immune exposure information. Presence/absence results assume similar sequencing depth per donor, which may not hold.

The PCR employed 60 Vbeta primers together with 13 Jbeta primers. Original analysis: There were 80 million to 95 million unique TCR beta chains by a later count, and around 10 million of them were shared. Measured with immunoSEQ multiplex PCR; TCRdb has only the in-frame clones, and not every one. V, J and clone size were drawn from that table, and D and trimming were deduced from the DNA. The repertoire holds 150,000 to 200,000 clones, with approximately 78% as singletons. From germline, CDR1 is SGHRS and CDR2 YFSETQ. With 0 bases clipped from V and 4 bases from J, the junction kept 4 bases outside the gene matches. The CDR3 length is 15 residues. For this clone: Its antigen is currently unknown.

The TCR originated in a male donor in good health and CMV-seropositive. The rearrangement joins TRBV5-1 to TRBJ2-1; TRBD1 aligns across 7 bases. Material for sequencing was PBMCs. Here the CDR3 reads CASSLGQGEYNEQFF. The CDR3 DNA reads as TGCGCCAGCAGCTTGGGGCAGGGGGAGTACAATGAGCAGTTCTTC.